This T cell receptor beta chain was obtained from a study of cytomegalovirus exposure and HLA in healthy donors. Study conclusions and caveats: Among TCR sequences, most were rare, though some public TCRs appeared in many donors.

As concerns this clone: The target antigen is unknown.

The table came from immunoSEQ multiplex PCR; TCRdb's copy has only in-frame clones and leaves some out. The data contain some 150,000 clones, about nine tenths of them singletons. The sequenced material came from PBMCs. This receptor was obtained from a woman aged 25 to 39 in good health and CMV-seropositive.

The CDR3 here is CASSQDFDNEKLFF. CDR3 nucleotides: TGTGCCAGCAGCCAAGACTTCGATAATGAAAAACTGTTTTTT. The genes are TRBV6-1 and TRBJ1-4; D not certain. The CDR3 extends over 14 amino acids. Trimming took off 6 bases at V and 4 bases at J, with 12 bases between the two ends. Germline lookup yields CDR1 MNHNS and CDR2 SASEGT.